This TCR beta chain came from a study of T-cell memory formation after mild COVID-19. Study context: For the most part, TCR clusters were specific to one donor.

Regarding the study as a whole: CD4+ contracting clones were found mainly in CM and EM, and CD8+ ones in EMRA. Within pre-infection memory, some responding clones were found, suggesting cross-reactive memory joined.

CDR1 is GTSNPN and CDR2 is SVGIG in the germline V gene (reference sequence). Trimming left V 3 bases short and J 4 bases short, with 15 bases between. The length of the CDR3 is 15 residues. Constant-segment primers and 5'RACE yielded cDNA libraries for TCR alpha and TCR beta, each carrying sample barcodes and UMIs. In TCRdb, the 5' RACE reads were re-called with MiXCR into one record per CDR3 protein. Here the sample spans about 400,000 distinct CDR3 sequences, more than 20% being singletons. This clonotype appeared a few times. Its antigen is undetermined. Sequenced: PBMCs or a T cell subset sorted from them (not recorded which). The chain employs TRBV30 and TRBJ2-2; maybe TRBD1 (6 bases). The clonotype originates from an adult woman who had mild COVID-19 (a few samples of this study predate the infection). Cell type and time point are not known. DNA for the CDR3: TGTGCCTGGAGCGCCTTAGGGGGTAGCACCGGGGAGCTGTTTTTT. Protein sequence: CAWSALGGSTGELFF.